These 6 T cell receptor beta chains originate from one sample sequenced in a study of T cells in Graves' hyperthyroidism and ophthalmopathy. It was RNA transcripts that yielded the amplified TCR beta CDR3 regions. HTBI primers drove first-round RT-PCR of the TCR CDR3. TCRdb processed the multiplex PCR reads anew with MiXCR; each CDR3 protein has one entry. The sample contains hundreds of thousands of distinct CDR3 sequences, just over 45% of which appear only once. Material: peripheral blood or thyroid tissue (not recorded which). These receptors originate from a woman under 30 with Graves' hyperthyroidism.

The chain uses TRBV12-3 or TRBV12-4 and TRBJ2-5, with 8 positions matching TRBD2. This CDR3 has 14 residues. The J segment lost 7 bases and the V segment lost 8 bases, leaving 12 bases of the junction unmatched. CDR3: CASAGTRQSGTQYF. The CDR3 bases are TGTGCCAGCGCAGGGACTAGACAGAGTGGGACCCAGTACTTC.

Remarks on this clonotype: Sequence at one end of the junction differs from germline and may be a read error. The gene calls are TRBV7-3 and TRBJ2-2, with D maybe TRBD2 (6 bases). The CDR3 runs 13 residues. Germline V CDR1 and CDR2: SGHTA, FQGTGA. As DNA, the CDR3 is TGTGCCAGCAGCATCGGGACTTACAATGAGCAGTTTTTT. Residues: CASSIGTYNEQFF.

In its sample, this clonotype was seen a few times. The rearrangement links TRBV7-2 to TRBJ2-6; D unresolved. V dropped 3 bases and J dropped 0 bases, with 9 bases sitting between them. The CDR3 spans 16 residues. Germline CDR1 and CDR2: SGHTA and FQGNSA. The CDR3 loop is CASSLRLPSGANVLTF. CDR3 nucleotide sequence: TGTGCCAGCAGCTTGAGACTCCCCTCTGGGGCCAACGTCCTGACTTTC.

This chain joins TRBV2 and TRBJ1-6, with 10 bases lining up with TRBD1. Looked up from germline, CDR1 is SNHLY and CDR2 is FYNNEI. The CDR3 length is 15 residues. The V and J ends lost 5 bases and 7 bases, in that order; junction bases with no gene match: 5. CDR3 sequence: CASSSKTGGNSPLHF. The DNA of the CDR3 is TGTGCCAGCAGTTCAAAGACAGGGGGCAATTCACCCCTCCACTTT.

With regard to this clonotype: A read error may be the cause here, since a much bigger clone is one base away. This chain joins TRBV7-9 and TRBJ1-2, with TRBD1 as a possible D gene (6 bases). CDR3 size: 15 residues. Germline CDR1 is SEHNR and CDR2 is FQNEAQ (reference sequence). V lost 4 bases to trimming and J lost 4 bases, with 16 bases between them. The DNA for the CDR3 is TGTGCCAGCAGCTCGTTACAGGGAGAAGGCTATGGCTACACCTTC. This sequence encodes CASSSLQGEGYGYTF.

V gene TRBV15 combines with J gene TRBJ2-6, with D possibly matching TRBD1 (5 bases). The V gene lost 4 bases and the J gene lost 4 bases, with 11 bases spanning the gap. The CDR3 runs 15 residues. CDR1 and CDR2 (germline): LNHNV, YYDKDF (reference sequence). CDR3 loop: CATSKLDTGANVLTF. The CDR3 bases are TGTGCCACCAGCAAGTTGGACACCGGGGCCAACGTCCTGACTTTC.